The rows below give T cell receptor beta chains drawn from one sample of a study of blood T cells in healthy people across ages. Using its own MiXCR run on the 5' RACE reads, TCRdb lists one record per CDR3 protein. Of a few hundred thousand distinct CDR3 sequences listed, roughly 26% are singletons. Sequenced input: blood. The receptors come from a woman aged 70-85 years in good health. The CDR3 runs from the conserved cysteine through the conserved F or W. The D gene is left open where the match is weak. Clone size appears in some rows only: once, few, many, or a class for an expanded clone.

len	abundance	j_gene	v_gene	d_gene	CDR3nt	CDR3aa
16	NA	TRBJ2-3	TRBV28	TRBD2	TGTGCCAGCAGCTGGACTAGCGGGAGGTCGCGAGATACGCAGTATTTT	CASSWTSGRSRDTQYF
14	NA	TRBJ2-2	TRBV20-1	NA	TGCAGTGCTAGAAGTGGAAGGGGGACCGGGGAGCTGTTTTTT	CSARSGRGTGELFF
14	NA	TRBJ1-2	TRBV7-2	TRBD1	TGTGCCAGCAGCACACGGACAGGGGAAAATGGCTACACCTTC	CASSTRTGENGYTF
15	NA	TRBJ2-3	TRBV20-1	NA	TGCAGTGCTGACCCCGTCAGGGGAGTGGTAGATACGCAGTATTTT	CSADPVRGVVDTQYF
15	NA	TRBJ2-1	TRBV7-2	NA	TGTGCCAGCAGCTTCGGCGGGACATCCTACAATGAGCAGTTCTTC	CASSFGGTSYNEQFF
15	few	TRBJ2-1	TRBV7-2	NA	TGTGCCAGCAGCTTCCCGAGGGGCCCCTACAATGAGCAGTTCTTC	CASSFPRGPYNEQFF
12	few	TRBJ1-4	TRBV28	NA	TGTGCCAGCAGTGTTGGGAACAGCATTGTGTTTTTT	CASSVGNSIVFF
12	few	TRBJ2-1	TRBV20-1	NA	TGCAGTGCAACCTTCGTCAGTGATGAGCAGTTCTTC	CSATFVSDEQFF
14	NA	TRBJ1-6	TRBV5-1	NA	TGCGCCAGCAGCTTCGGCGGCGATAATTCACCCCTCCACTTT	CASSFGGDNSPLHF
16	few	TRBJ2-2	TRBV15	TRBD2	TGTGCCACCAGCAGGGCTAGCGGGAGCAACACCGGGGAGCTGTTTTTT	CATSRASGSNTGELFF
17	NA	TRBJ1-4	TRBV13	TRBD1	TGTGCCAGCAGCAAAAGAAGGGACAGGGGGGAAAATGAAAAACTGTTTTTT	CASSKRRDRGENEKLFF
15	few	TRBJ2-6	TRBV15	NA	TGTGCCACCTACAGGGTGGGCTCTGGGGCCAACGTCCTGACTTTC	CATYRVGSGANVLTF
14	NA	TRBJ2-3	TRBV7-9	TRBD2	TGTGCCAGCAGCTTAGCGGGAGCGGGGGATACGCAGTATTTT	CASSLAGAGDTQYF
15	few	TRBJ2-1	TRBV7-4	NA	TGTGCCAGCAGCTTAGGGCTTAGCTCCTACAATGAGCAGTTCTTC	CASSLGLSSYNEQFF
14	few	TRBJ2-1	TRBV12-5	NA	TGTGCTAGTGGTTTGGCGAACAGGGAGGGTGAGCAGTTCTTC	CASGLANREGEQFF
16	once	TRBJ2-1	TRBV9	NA	TGTGCCAGCAGCGTTAGGCAATTTCACTCCTACAATGAGCAGTTCTTC	CASSVRQFHSYNEQFF
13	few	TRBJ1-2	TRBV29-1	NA	TGCAGCGTTGTGCCAGCGACGAACTATGGCTACACCTTC	CSVVPATNYGYTF
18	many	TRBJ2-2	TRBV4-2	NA	TGTGCCAGCAGCCCTATCCCTTACGGGAAGAGGTACACCGGGGAGCTGTTTTTT	CASSPIPYGKRYTGELFF
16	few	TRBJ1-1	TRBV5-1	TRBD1	TGCGCCAGCAGCTCGGGCCCGACAGGGGGGAACACTGAAGCTTTCTTT	CASSSGPTGGNTEAFF
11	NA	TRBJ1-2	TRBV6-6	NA	TGTGCCAGCAGCACTTTGCGGGGCTACACCTTC	CASSTLRGYTF
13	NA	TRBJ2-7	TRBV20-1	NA	TGCAGTGCTGGGCGGCGGACAACCTACGAGCAGTACTTC	CSAGRRTTYEQYF
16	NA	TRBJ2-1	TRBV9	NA	TGTGCCAGCAGCCCCCACAGCGATCCATCCTACAATGAGCAGTTCTTC	CASSPHSDPSYNEQFF
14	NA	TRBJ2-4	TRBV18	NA	TGTGCCAGCTCTACCGAGCGGGTACAAACCATTCAGTACTTC	CASSTERVQTIQYF
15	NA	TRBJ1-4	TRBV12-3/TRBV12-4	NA	TGTGCCAGCAGTTTTGGAGACGGCATTTCCAAAAAACTGTTTTTT	CASSFGDGISKKLFF
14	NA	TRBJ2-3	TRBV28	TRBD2	TGTGCCAGCAGTCCTAGGACTAGACCGTATACGCAGTATTTT	CASSPRTRPYTQYF
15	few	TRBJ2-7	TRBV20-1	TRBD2	TGCAGTGCTAGAGATTCGGGCGGGAGGACCTACGAGCAGTACTTC	CSARDSGGRTYEQYF
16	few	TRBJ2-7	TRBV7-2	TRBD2	TGTGCCAGCAGCTTAGTCGGCGGGAGCTCCCGCTACGAGCAGTACTTC	CASSLVGGSSRYEQYF
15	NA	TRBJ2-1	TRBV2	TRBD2	TGTGCCAGCAGTGAAGATCTAGCGGGAAGCAATGAGCAGTTCTTC	CASSEDLAGSNEQFF
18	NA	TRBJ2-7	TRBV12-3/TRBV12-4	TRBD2	TGTGCCAGCAGTTTAATAGGAGATTTCTTCGGGACTAGCGACGAGCAGTACTTC	CASSLIGDFFGTSDEQYF
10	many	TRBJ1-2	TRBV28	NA	TGTGCCAGCAGGGAGAGAGGCTACACCTTC	CASRERGYTF
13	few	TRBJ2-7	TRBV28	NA	TGTGCCAGCAGCGAGACTCTGCTCTACGAGCAGTACTTC	CASSETLLYEQYF
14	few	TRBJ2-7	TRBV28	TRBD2	TGTGCCAGCAGTCAACTAGCGGGGTCCTACGAGCAGTACTTC	CASSQLAGSYEQYF
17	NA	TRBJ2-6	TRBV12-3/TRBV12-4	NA	TGTGCCAGCAGTTTAGCGGGAGTGGAGTCTGGGGCCAACGTCCTGACTTTC	CASSLAGVESGANVLTF
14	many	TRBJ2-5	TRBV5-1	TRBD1	TGTGCCAGCTCGTCAGGACAGGGCGGGGAGACCCAGTACTTC	CASSSGQGGETQYF
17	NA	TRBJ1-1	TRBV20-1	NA	TGCAGTGCTAGAGATGGGGGGCCAAAAGGGGCGAACACTGAAGCTTTCTTT	CSARDGGPKGANTEAFF
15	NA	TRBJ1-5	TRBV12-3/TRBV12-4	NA	TGTGCCAGCAGTCCCGCCTTAGCGGGGAATCAGCCCCAGCATTTT	CASSPALAGNQPQHF
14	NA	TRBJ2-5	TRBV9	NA	TGTGCCAGCAGCAGAAGCGACAGGCCGGAGACCCAGTACTTC	CASSRSDRPETQYF
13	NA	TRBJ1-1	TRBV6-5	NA	TGTGCCAGCAGTAGCGAGAAGAACACTGAAGCTTTCTTT	CASSSEKNTEAFF
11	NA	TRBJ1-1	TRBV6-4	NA	TGTGCCAGCAAGGAGAACACTGAAGCTTTCTTT	CASKENTEAFF
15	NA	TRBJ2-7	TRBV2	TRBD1	TGTGCCAGCAGTGACATAGGACAGGGGGATACCGAGCAGTACTTC	CASSDIGQGDTEQYF
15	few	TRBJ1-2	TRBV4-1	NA	TGCGCCAGCAGCCAAGTGACCACAGGGTCAGGAGGCTACACCTTC	CASSQVTTGSGGYTF